This T cell receptor beta chain was obtained from a study of tumor and adjacent non-tumor tissue in lung cancer. The wider study: Patients comprised some eleven adenocarcinoma, a couple of squamous cell carcinoma and 1 small cell lung cancer.

CDR3 length: 14 residues. V dropped 3 bases and J dropped 7; count of bases not matched to a gene: 5. A modified ARM-PCR protocol with three rounds of nested PCR amplified TCRbeta. TCRdb redid the calling of the multiplex PCR reads with MiXCR, one entry per CDR3 protein. The repertoire consists of roughly 74,000 distinct CDR3 sequences, with 76% occurring once and the leading ten covering 40%. RNA was extracted from bulk tissue without any cell sorting. The normal lung tissue was taken more than 3 cm from the tumor edge. The specimen was distant non-tumor lung tissue. This sequence joins TRBV12-3 or TRBV12-4 and TRBJ2-1; 8 positions match TRBD1. The receptor comes from a man in his 70s with non-small cell lung cancer. The CDR3 is CASSLTGAQNEQFF. The CDR3 DNA follows: TGTGCCAGCAGTTTGACAGGGGCCCAAAATGAGCAGTTCTTC.